These 20 T cell receptor beta chains were sequenced from one sample in a study of cytomegalovirus exposure and HLA in healthy donors. PCR used 60 Vbeta primers and 13 Jbeta primers. Assay used: immunoSEQ multiplex PCR; TCRdb lists only in-frame clones, some missing. The sample consists of about 41,000 clones, about 85% of them appearing once. Sequenced: PBMCs. All receptors derive from a man in his forties or fifties in good health and CMV-seronegative.

The chain has TRBV27 and TRBJ2-5; maybe TRBD1 (6 bases). Germline CDR1 MNHEY, CDR2 SMNVEV (reference sequence). Trimming removed 4 bases at V and 5 bases at J, with 11 bases between. The CDR3 loop spans 13 amino acids. CDR3 residues: CASSWSGEETQYF. The CDR3 DNA follows: TGTGCCAGCAGTTGGTCAGGGGAGGAGACCCAGTACTTC.

V usage is TRBV7-9 and J usage is TRBJ2-2; D is unclear. The CDR3 has 14 residues. Germline V gives CDR1 SEHNR, CDR2 FQNEAQ (reference sequence). Trimming stripped 1 base from V and 1 base from J, with 4 bases between. The CDR3 here is CASSLVRNTGELFF. The DNA for the CDR3 is TGTGCCAGCAGCTTAGTCAGGAACACCGGGGAGCTGTTTTTT.

The chain uses TRBV2 and TRBJ1-1; 7 bases map to TRBD1. V shed 6 bases and J 2 bases; nucleotides not matched to a gene: 12. CDR3 length: 16 residues. CDR1 and CDR2 from the germline V gene are SNHLY and FYNNEI. The CDR3 coding sequence is TGTGCCAGCAGCACCACTAGAGACAGGGCTAACACTGAAGCTTTCTTT. Amino acids: CASSTTRDRANTEAFF.

The CDR3 DNA is TGTGCCAGCAGCTTATTCGGGGGGGCTGGCTACACCTTC. This codes for CASSLFGGAGYTF. This chain joins TRBV7-9 and TRBJ1-2; D may be TRBD1 (6 bases). Germline loops: CDR1 SEHNR, CDR2 FQNEAQ (reference sequence). Trimming removed 2 bases at V and 7 bases at J, with 11 bases between. This CDR3 has 13 amino acids.

As for this clone: The junction departs from the called germline gene at one end, perhaps through a read error. The same CDR3 also results from other DNA sequences found in this sample. The chain has TRBV7-8 and TRBJ1-4, with D perhaps TRBD1 (5 bases). Germline loops: CDR1 SGHVS, CDR2 FQNEAQ. This CDR3 spans 14 amino acids. The DNA for the CDR3 is TGCGCCAGCAGCCCAGGGTTGACTAATGAAAAACTGTTTTTT. Protein sequence: CASSPGLTNEKLFF.

This chain joins TRBV18 and TRBJ2-7, with D possibly TRBD2 on 5 matching bases. CDR3 length equals 13 residues. Trimming removed 5 bases from V and 2 bases from J, with 10 bases in between. CDR1 KGHSH and CDR2 LQKENI come from the germline V gene. The CDR3 spells CASSARDTYEQYF. CDR3 sequence (DNA): TGTGCCAGCTCAGCCCGGGATACCTACGAGCAGTACTTC. Looking up the rest from reference TRBV18 and TRBJ2-7 gives the full variable domain: NAGVMQNPRHLVRRRGQEARLRCSPMKGHSHVYWYRQLPEEGLKFMVYLQKENIIDESGMPKERFSAEFPKEGPSILRIQQVVRGDSAAYFCASSARDTYEQYFGPGTRLTVT.

This clone was detected only a few times. V gene TRBV27 combines with J gene TRBJ2-1, with D possibly being TRBD2 (6 bases). CDR1 and CDR2 (germline): MNHEY, SMNVEV (reference sequence). V lost 7 bases to trimming and J lost 8 bases, with 21 bases between them. The CDR3 is 15 residues long. CDR3 nucleotides: TGTGCCAGCACCTCGTGGGGGGACCCCAAGGATGAGCAGTTCTTC. The encoded protein is CASTSWGDPKDEQFF.

The sample holds a few counts of this clone. The rearrangement uses TRBV5-4 and TRBJ2-1; TRBD2 agrees at 8 bases. CDR1 SGHNT and CDR2 YYREEE come from the germline V gene (reference sequence). V lost 4 bases, J lost 4 bases, and 13 bases stayed unmatched. CDR3 size: 17 residues. The chain's CDR3 is CASSLTFSSGGYNEQFF. The CDR3 coding sequence is TGTGCCAGCAGCCTGACGTTCTCCAGCGGGGGTTACAATGAGCAGTTCTTC.

The chain combines TRBV6-1 with TRBJ1-2, with 8 bases matching TRBD1. From germline, CDR1 is MNHNS and CDR2 SASEGT. J gave up 6 bases and V 11 bases, and 11 bases lay outside the gene matches. The CDR3 runs to 13 residues. The CDR3 loop reads CAGRPAGGDGYTF. CDR3 bases: TGTGCCGGTCGCCCCGCAGGGGGCGATGGCTACACCTTC.

The chain carries TRBV4-1 and TRBJ1-2, with D perhaps matching TRBD1 (5 bases). Trimming took 0 bases from V and 8 from J, leaving 13 bases between them. The CDR3 is 14 amino acids. Germline-derived CDR1 and CDR2 are MGHRA and YSYEKL. CDR3 nucleotide sequence: TGCGCCAGCAGCCAAGAAATTACCAGGGCGGGCTACACCTTC. This translates into CASSQEITRAGYTF.

This chain joins TRBV7-2 and TRBJ1-4; D is ambiguous. The CDR3 contains 14 residues. Germline CDR1 SGHTA, CDR2 FQGNSA. The V end was cut by 3 bases, the J end by 0 bases, with 5 bases between. As DNA, the CDR3 is TGTGCCAGCAGCTTGGAGGCAACTAATGAAAAACTGTTTTTT. Translated, it gives CASSLEATNEKLFF.

The chain uses TRBV2 and TRBJ1-2; TRBD1 matches at 9 bases. Germline CDR1 reads SNHLY; CDR2 reads FYNNEI. This CDR3 region has 13 residues. After removal of 6 bases from V and 6 bases from J, the junction contained 5 bases not matched to a gene. CDR3 DNA sequence: TGTGCCAGCAGGCTACAGGGGGCCGATGGCTACACCTTC. Its translation: CASRLQGADGYTF.

This chain links TRBV5-6 with TRBJ2-3; D is perhaps TRBD2 (6 bases). CDR1 and CDR2 from the germline V gene are SGHDT and YYEEEE. The CDR3 runs to 16 residues. Deletions cut 4 bases from V and 4 bases from J, with 19 bases between. Written as DNA, the CDR3 is TGTGCCAGCAGCCCTGATGGTGCGGGAAGGGCAGATACGCAGTATTTT. It yields the protein CASSPDGAGRADTQYF.

This rearrangement joins TRBV7-6 to TRBJ2-7, with D uncertain. The CDR3 spans 14 residues. Trimming pared 5 bases from V and 1 base from J, leaving 12 bases between. The germline V gene encodes CDR1 SGHVS and CDR2 FNYEAQ. The CDR3 protein is CASSRRTSSYEQYF. For the CDR3, the DNA is TGTGCCAGCAGCCGTCGAACATCGTCCTACGAGCAGTACTTC.

This clone was observed a handful of times. The sample holds other DNA sequences that translate to the same CDR3. The chain employs TRBV9 and TRBJ1-1; 10 positions match TRBD1. Losses at the gene ends were 2 bases for V and 5 bases for J; bases not matched to a gene: 3. The CDR3 extends over 14 amino acids. From germline, CDR1 is SGDLS and CDR2 YYNGEE. The DNA for the CDR3 is TGTGCCAGCAGCGTCGGACAGGGGGGGACTGAAGCTTTCTTT. Amino acids: CASSVGQGGTEAFF.

J is TRBJ2-2 and V is TRBV6-1; the match to TRBD1 covers 9 bases. The CDR3 covers 14 residues. Germline V gives CDR1 MNHNS, CDR2 SASEGT. Germline trimming cut 8 bases from V and 4 bases from J; bases unmatched to any gene: 5. CDR3 region: CASVGTGRTGELFF. The DNA for the CDR3 is TGTGCCAGCGTAGGGACAGGGCGCACCGGGGAGCTGTTTTTT.

This rearrangement joins TRBV5-5 to TRBJ1-4; D call uncertain. Germline lookup yields CDR1 SGHKS and CDR2 YYEKEE (reference sequence). Trimming stripped 2 bases from V and 5 bases from J, with 10 bases between. The CDR3 is 14 residues long. In DNA, the CDR3 is TGTGCCAGCAGCTTCGGTTCCATAAATGAAAAACTGTTTTTT. Protein: CASSFGSINEKLFF.

The rearrangement links TRBV4-3 to TRBJ1-2; 9 bases are a match to TRBD1. The CDR3 spans 16 residues. Unmatched junction bases numbered 8, after V lost 1 base and J lost 5 bases. Germline assignment: CDR1 LGHNA and CDR2 YSLEER. The CDR3, as DNA: TGCGCCAGCAGCCAAGGAACAGGGGGCGAGGTGTATGGCTACACCTTC. Residues: CASSQGTGGEVYGYTF.

This clone has just one count. This chain connects TRBV30 to TRBJ1-4, with D possibly matching TRBD1 (6 bases). The V and J ends lost 3 bases and 4 bases respectively, with 15 bases between them. Germline-derived CDR1 and CDR2 are GTSNPN and SVGIG (reference sequence). The CDR3 has 15 residues. CDR3 loop: CAWSQKGHSNEKLFF. For the CDR3, the DNA is TGTGCCTGGAGCCAAAAGGGACACAGTAATGAAAAACTGTTTTTT.

V and J are TRBV15 and TRBJ2-7; a weak D match, TRBD2 (5 bases). V lost 3 bases and J 1 base, leaving 10 bases between the germline ends. The CDR3 length is 14 residues. The germline V gene has CDR1 LNHNV and CDR2 YYDKDF (reference sequence). For the CDR3, the DNA is TGTGCCACCAGCAGGAAAGGAGGTTCCTACGAGCAGTACTTC. Its protein is CATSRKGGSYEQYF.